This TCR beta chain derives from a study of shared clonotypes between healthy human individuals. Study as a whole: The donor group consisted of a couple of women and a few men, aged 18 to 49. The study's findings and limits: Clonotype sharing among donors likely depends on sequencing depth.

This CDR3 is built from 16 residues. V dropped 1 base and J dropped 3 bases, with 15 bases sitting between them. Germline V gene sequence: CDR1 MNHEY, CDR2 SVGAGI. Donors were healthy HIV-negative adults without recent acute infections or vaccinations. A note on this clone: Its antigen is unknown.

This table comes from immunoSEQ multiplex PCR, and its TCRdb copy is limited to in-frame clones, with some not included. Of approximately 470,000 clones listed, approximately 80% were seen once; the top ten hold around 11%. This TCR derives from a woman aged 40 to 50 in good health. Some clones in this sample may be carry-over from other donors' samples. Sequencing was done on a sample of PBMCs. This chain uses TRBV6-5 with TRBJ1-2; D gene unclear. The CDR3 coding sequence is TGTGCCAGCAGTTACTTTCAGGCACTGGGGTACTATGGCTACACCTTC. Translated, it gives CASSYFQALGYYGYTF.